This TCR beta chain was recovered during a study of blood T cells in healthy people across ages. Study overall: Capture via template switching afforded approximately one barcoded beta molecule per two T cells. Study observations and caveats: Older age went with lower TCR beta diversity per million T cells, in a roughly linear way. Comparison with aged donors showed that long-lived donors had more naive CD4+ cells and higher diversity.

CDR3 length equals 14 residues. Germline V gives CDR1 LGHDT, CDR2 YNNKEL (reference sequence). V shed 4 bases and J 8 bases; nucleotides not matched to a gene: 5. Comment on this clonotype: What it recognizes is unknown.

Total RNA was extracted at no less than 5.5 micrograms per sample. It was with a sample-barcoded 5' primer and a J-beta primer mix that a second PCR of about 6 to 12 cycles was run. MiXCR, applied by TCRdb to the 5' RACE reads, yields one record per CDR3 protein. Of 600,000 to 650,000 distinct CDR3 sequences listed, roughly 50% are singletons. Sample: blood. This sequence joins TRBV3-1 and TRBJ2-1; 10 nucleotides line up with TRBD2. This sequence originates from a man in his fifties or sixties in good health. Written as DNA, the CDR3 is TGTGCCAGCAGCCTTAGCGGGGGGCGGGATGAGCAGTTCTTC. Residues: CASSLSGGRDEQFF.